Sequencing of this T cell receptor beta chain was carried out in a study of blood T cell repertoires in COVID-19. Study background: Acute and convalescent COVID-19 samples came from the United States, Italy and Spain. In each case, the material was cDNA or gDNA derived from T cells, B-cell-depleted T cells, or PBMCs.

Original processing notes: For nucleated cells, counts were estimated from reference gene primer amplification. The table came from immunoSEQ multiplex PCR; TCRdb's copy has only in-frame clones and leaves some out. That table gives V, J and clone size, and the DNA gave D and trimming. The repertoire holds about 220,000 clones, with roughly 80% as singletons. The CDR3 contains 13 residues. Germline lookup yields CDR1 SGHAT and CDR2 FQNNGV. V shed 5 bases and J shed 5 bases, with 9 bases lying between them. Concerning this clone itself: This sample also contains other DNA sequences that code for the same CDR3.

Sequenced material: peripheral blood. The clonotype comes from a woman between 70 and 85 years old with acute or convalescent COVID-19. The V and J genes are TRBV11-2 and TRBJ2-2, with a weak D call TRBD2 (6 bases). CDR3 amino acids: CASSLAGTGELFF. CDR3 coding DNA: TGTGCCAGCAGCCTCGCGGGAACCGGGGAGCTGTTTTTT. Full variable domain (rest looked up from reference TRBV11-2 and TRBJ2-2): EAGVAQSPRYKIIEKRQSVAFWCNPISGHATLYWYQQILGQGPKLLIQFQNNGVVDDSQLPKDRFSAERLKGVDSTLKIQPAKLEDSAVYLCASSLAGTGELFFGEGSRLTVL.